Below, 4 T cell receptor beta chains from the same sample are listed, as sequenced in a study of T cells expressing NK-cell markers. TCRdb re-called the 5' RACE reads and shows each CDR3 protein once, DNA omitted. The sample holds some 300,000 distinct CDR3 sequences. The sequencing sample was made of blood T cells: a sorted CD56 or NKG2C T cell subset, CD4+ or CD8+ T cells, or bulk PBMC T cells (not recorded which). These receptors came from a man in his late teens or twenties in good health.

The V call is TRBV6-5, the J call TRBJ2-2; TCRdb indicates TRBD1, and absent DNA this call remains unverified. This CDR3 spans 18 amino acids. Looked up from germline, CDR1 is MNHEY and CDR2 is SVGAGI. The CDR3 reads CASSSYRDRGPNTGELFF.

The V gene is TRBV7-2, the J gene TRBJ2-3. Germline-derived CDR1 and CDR2 are SGHTA and FQGNSA. This CDR3 region has 13 residues. CDR3 amino acids: CASSWRLEDTQYF.

This chain uses TRBV20-1 with TRBJ2-3; absent DNA, TCRdb's TRBD2 call cannot be checked. Germline assignment: CDR1 DFQATT and CDR2 SNEGSKA (reference sequence). The CDR3 contains 15 residues. The CDR3 here is CSAKLLGVWTDTQYF.

The rearrangement joins TRBV28 to TRBJ2-5; no DNA is available, so the TRBD1 call from TCRdb remains unchecked. Looked up from germline, CDR1 is MDHEN and CDR2 is SYDVKM. CDR3 length: 15 amino acids. CDR3 in amino acids: CASSFQPRVRETQYF.